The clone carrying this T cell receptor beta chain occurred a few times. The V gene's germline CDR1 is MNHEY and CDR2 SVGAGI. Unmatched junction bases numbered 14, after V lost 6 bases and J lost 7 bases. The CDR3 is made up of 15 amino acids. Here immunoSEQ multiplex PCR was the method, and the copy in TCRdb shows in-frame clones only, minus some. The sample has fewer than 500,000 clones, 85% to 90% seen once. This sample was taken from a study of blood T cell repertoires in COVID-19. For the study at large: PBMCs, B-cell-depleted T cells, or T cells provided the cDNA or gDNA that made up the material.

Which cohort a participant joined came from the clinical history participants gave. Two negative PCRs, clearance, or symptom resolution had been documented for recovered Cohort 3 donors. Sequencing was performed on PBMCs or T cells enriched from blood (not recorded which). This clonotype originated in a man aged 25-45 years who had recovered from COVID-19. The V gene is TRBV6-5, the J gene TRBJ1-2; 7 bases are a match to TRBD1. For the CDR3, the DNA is TGTGCCAGCAGACGACAACAGGGGCGGCTGGGTGGCTACACCTTC. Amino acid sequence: CASRRQQGRLGGYTF.